One sample yielded the 24 T cell receptor beta chains listed below, sequenced in a study of blood T cell repertoires in COVID-19. Sequenced by immunoSEQ multiplex PCR; TCRdb stores in-frame clones only, minus some. The data contain about 100,000 clones, 80% to 95% of them seen just once; the ten biggest clones take up roughly 1.2%. Material for sequencing was peripheral blood. The receptors were gathered from a woman in her thirties with acute or convalescent COVID-19.

The chain has TRBV11-2 and TRBJ1-4; weak D call: TRBD1 (5 bases). Germline V CDR1 and CDR2: SGHAT, FQNNGV. The length of the CDR3 is 15 residues. V lost 2 bases and J lost 7, with 14 bases in between. CDR3 amino acids: CASSLRSGFSEKLFF. In DNA, the CDR3 is TGTGCCAGCAGCTTAAGGTCAGGGTTTAGTGAAAAACTGTTTTTT.

J is TRBJ1-5 and V is TRBV27, with D hard to call. The germline V gene has CDR1 MNHEY and CDR2 SMNVEV (reference sequence). V lost 0 bases and J 4 bases, leaving 7 bases between the germline ends. This CDR3 has 14 amino acids. The DNA of the CDR3 is TGTGCCAGCAGTTTATCGACGGGAAATCAGCCCCAGCATTTT. Its translation is CASSLSTGNQPQHF.

This chain connects TRBV7-9 to TRBJ1-2; a weak D match, TRBD1 (5 bases). CDR3 length: 16 residues. CDR1 SEHNR and CDR2 FQNEAQ come from the germline V gene (reference sequence). V was clipped by 4 bases and J by 3 bases, with 18 bases between them. The CDR3 DNA reads TGTGCCAGCAGCTCGAACGTAGGGGTAGGGGACTATGGCTACACCTTC. Protein product: CASSSNVGVGDYGYTF.

The chain joins TRBV12-3 or TRBV12-4 to TRBJ2-5; D uncertain. V was shortened by 5 bases and J by 0 bases, with 7 bases between the two germline ends. The CDR3 sequence is 13 residues long. The CDR3 region is CASSLNNQETQYF. In nucleotides, the CDR3 is TGTGCCAGCAGTCTGAACAACCAAGAGACCCAGTACTTC.

V gene TRBV4-1 combines with J gene TRBJ1-6, with D hard to call. V gave up 1 base and J gave up 12 bases, with 7 bases separating them. Germline-derived CDR1 and CDR2 are MGHRA and YSYEKL. The CDR3 runs to 12 residues. CDR3 region: CASSQVLGPLHF. The CDR3, as DNA: TGCGCCAGCAGCCAAGTTCTCGGACCCCTCCACTTT.

The rearrangement uses TRBV6-1 and TRBJ2-4, with a tentative D call TRBD1 (5 bases). The CDR3 is 16 amino acids. Trimming removed 1 base at V and 1 base at J, with 11 bases between. Germline values: CDR1 MNHNS, CDR2 SASEGT. CDR3 protein: CASSEGQSKAKNIQYF. The CDR3 DNA follows: TGTGCCAGCAGTGAAGGACAGTCGAAGGCCAAAAACATTCAGTACTTC.

The chain has TRBV11-3 and TRBJ2-7; D is possibly TRBD2 (5 bases). This CDR3 region has 15 residues. CDR1 and CDR2 from the germline V gene are SGHNT and YENEEA. Between the trimmed V and J ends, which lost 2 bases and 3 bases, there was a span of 14 bases. The CDR3 nucleotides read TGTGCCAGCAGCTTACCGGACTCCCGGATCTACGAGCAGTACTTC. Protein sequence: CASSLPDSRIYEQYF.

The chain uses TRBV3-1 (or the pseudogene TRBV3-2) and TRBJ1-1; D remains ambiguous. Per the germline V gene, CDR1 is LGHDT and CDR2 is YNNKEL (reference sequence). Deletions cut 1 base from V and 3 bases from J, with 9 bases between. This CDR3 is built from 14 residues. For the CDR3, the DNA is TGTGCCAGCAGCCAAGCCGGGTATGACACTGAAGCTTTCTTT. Translating it yields CASSQAGYDTEAFF.

The V and J genes are TRBV7-9 and TRBJ1-2, with 7 nucleotides matching TRBD1. Trimming removed 5 bases from V and 8 bases from J; junction bases left unmatched: 5. The CDR3 is made up of 12 amino acids. From germline, CDR1 is SEHNR and CDR2 FQNEAQ (reference sequence). The CDR3 nucleotides are TGTGCCAGCAGCGCATCGACAGGGGGCTACACCTTC. This codes for CASSASTGGYTF.

This clone was seen a few times. As DNA, the CDR3 is TGTGCCAGCAGTCGGGTTACTCAGCCCCAGCATTTT. Encoded protein: CASSRVTQPQHF. The genes are TRBV2 and TRBJ1-5; no definite D call. CDR1 SNHLY and CDR2 FYNNEI come from the germline V gene. This CDR3 spans 12 amino acids. V lost 5 bases and J 6 bases, leaving 8 bases between the germline ends.

V and J are TRBV5-6 and TRBJ2-2; no clear D. Trimming took off 0 bases at V and 6 bases at J, with 9 bases between the two ends. Germline V gene lookup returns CDR1 SGHDT and CDR2 YYEEEE. This CDR3 is 14 amino acids long. CDR3 coding DNA: TGTGCCAGCAGCTTGGGGCCCCTCTCCGGGGAGCTGTTTTTT. It codes for CASSLGPLSGELFF.

CDR3: CASNRGFGYTF. The DNA of the CDR3 is TGTGCCAGTAATCGGGGATTTGGCTACACCTTC. This chain uses TRBV19 with TRBJ1-2; D is unclear. CDR3 length equals 11 residues. Trimming took 7 bases from V and 7 from J, leaving 10 bases between them. Per germline, CDR1 LNHDA and CDR2 SQIVND (reference sequence).

The CDR3 DNA is TGTGCCAGCAGCCAAGTTGAAGCGGGGGGTGAATACAATGAGCAGTTCTTC. Encoded protein: CASSQVEAGGEYNEQFF. The J gene is TRBJ2-1, the V gene TRBV3-1 (or the pseudogene TRBV3-2), with TRBD2 matching over 9 bases. Per the germline V gene, CDR1 is LGHDT and CDR2 is YNNKEL (reference sequence). V lost 1 base, J lost 4 bases, and 8 bases stayed unmatched. The CDR3 loop spans 17 amino acids.

The chain links TRBV27 to TRBJ2-7; a weak D match, TRBD1 (6 bases). There are 14 residues in the CDR3. Germline CDR1 and CDR2: MNHEY and SMNVEV (reference sequence). V was trimmed by 6 bases and J by 2 bases, leaving 14 bases between them. The DNA of the CDR3 is TGTGCCAGCAGGACCAGGGACACCCCCTACGAGCAGTACTTC. It specifies CASRTRDTPYEQYF.

DNA for the CDR3: TGTGCCAGCAGTGTCCTGGAGACCCAGTACTTC. Its translation is CASSVLETQYF. The gene calls are TRBV2 and TRBJ2-5; D remains unclear. Trimming left V 4 bases short and J 5 bases short, with 5 bases between. The germline CDR1 and CDR2 sequences are SNHLY and FYNNEI. The CDR3 is 11 residues long. The entire variable domain, with the rest obtained from reference TRBV2 and TRBJ2-5, is as follows: EPEVTQTPSHQVTQMGQEVILRCVPISNHLYFYWYRQILGQKVEFLVSFYNNEISEKSEIFDDQFSVERPDGSNFTLKIRSTKLEDSAMYFCASSVLETQYFGPGTRLLVL.

The rearrangement joins TRBV2 to TRBJ1-2; the match to TRBD1 covers 7 bases. The V gene end was trimmed by 6 bases and the J gene end by 7 bases; junction bases not matched to a gene: 11. The CDR3 consists of 14 residues. Germline CDR1 and CDR2: SNHLY and FYNNEI. CDR3 amino acids: CASSHRDSLGGYTF. The CDR3 DNA sequence: TGTGCCAGCAGCCACCGGGACAGCCTAGGTGGCTACACCTTC. Variable domain in full (rest from reference TRBV2 and TRBJ1-2): EPEVTQTPSHQVTQMGQEVILRCVPISNHLYFYWYRQILGQKVEFLVSFYNNEISEKSEIFDDQFSVERPDGSNFTLKIRSTKLEDSAMYFCASSHRDSLGGYTFGSGTRLTVV.

This chain connects TRBV11-3 to TRBJ2-2; TRBD2 matches at 8 bases. Germline V CDR1 and CDR2: SGHNT, YENEEA. CDR3 length: 15 residues. V lost 5 bases, J lost 6 bases, and 8 bases stayed unmatched. As DNA, the CDR3 is TGTGCCAGCAGCCCCAGCGGGAGAGGGCCCGGGGAGCTGTTTTTT. Residues: CASSPSGRGPGELFF. The whole variable domain, remainder taken from reference TRBV11-3 and TRBJ2-2, is EAGVVQSPRYKIIEKKQPVAFWCNPISGHNTLYWYLQNLGQGPELLIRYENEEAVDDSQLPKDRFSAERLKGVDSTLKIQPAELGDSAVYLCASSPSGRGPGELFFGEGSRLTVL.

The chain uses TRBV7-9 and TRBJ1-5; a weak D match, TRBD1 (5 bases). V shed 3 bases and J shed 4 bases, with 10 bases lying between them. The length of the CDR3 is 14 residues. CDR1 is SEHNR, CDR2 FQNEAQ, per germline (reference sequence). The CDR3: CASSLGGVNQPQHF. The CDR3 DNA reads as TGTGCCAGCAGCTTGGGGGGGGTTAATCAGCCCCAGCATTTT.

The J gene is TRBJ2-2, the V gene TRBV5-1; 7 bases line up with TRBD1. J gave up 2 bases and V 4 bases, and 5 bases lay outside the gene matches. The CDR3 consists of 15 residues. Germline values: CDR1 SGHRS, CDR2 YFSETQ. CDR3 in DNA: TGCGCCAGCAGCCTCCGACAGGGTAACACCGGGGAGCTGTTTTTT. Its translation: CASSLRQGNTGELFF.

This chain connects TRBV5-6 to TRBJ2-3; the D gene is possibly TRBD2 (6 bases). V was clipped by 4 bases and J by 2 bases, with 14 bases between them. CDR1 SGHDT and CDR2 YYEEEE come from the germline V gene. The CDR3 extends over 15 amino acids. CDR3 protein: CASSPGLATTDTQYF. DNA for the CDR3: TGTGCCAGCAGCCCGGGACTTGCCACCACAGATACGCAGTATTTT. Based on the CDR3 plus reference TRBV5-6 and TRBJ2-3, the full variable domain is DAGVTQSPTHLIKTRGQQVTLRCSPKSGHDTVSWYQQALGQGPQFIFQYYEEEERQRGNFPDRFSGHQFPNYSSELNVNALLLGDSALYLCASSPGLATTDTQYFGPGTRLTVL.

The chain has TRBV5-8 and TRBJ2-1; no clear D. Germline V gene sequence: CDR1 SGHTS, CDR2 YDEGEE. V was cut by 4 bases and J by 6 bases, with 17 bases left in between. This CDR3 is built from 15 residues. The CDR3 loop reads CASSRSRVGFNEQFF. The CDR3 DNA reads TGTGCCAGCAGCAGATCGAGAGTCGGTTTCAATGAGCAGTTCTTC.

The rearrangement links TRBV7-9 to TRBJ1-4; 9 bases are a match to TRBD1. This CDR3 comprises 14 residues. J gave up 8 bases and V 4 bases, and 5 bases lay outside the gene matches. Germline CDR1 is SEHNR and CDR2 is FQNEAQ (reference sequence). The CDR3 region has the DNA TGTGCCAGCAGCTCGACAGGGGGACGGGAAAAACTGTTTTTT. This translates into CASSSTGGREKLFF. Drawing the rest from reference TRBV7-9 and TRBJ1-4, the complete variable domain is DTGVSQNPRHKITKRGQNVTFRCDPISEHNRLYWYRQTLGQGPEFLTYFQNEAQLEKSRLLSDRFSAERPKGSFSTLEIQRTEQGDSAMYLCASSSTGGREKLFFGSGTQLSVL.

The chain uses TRBV3-1 (or the pseudogene TRBV3-2) and TRBJ2-7, with 7 bases aligning to TRBD2. The CDR3 loop spans 14 amino acids. J lost 3 bases, V lost 3 bases, and 5 bases had no gene match. CDR1 and CDR2 (germline): LGHDT, YNNKEL (reference sequence). The CDR3 sequence: CASSQQTSSYEQYF. For the CDR3, the DNA is TGTGCCAGCAGCCAGCAGACTAGCAGCTACGAGCAGTACTTC.

The chain joins TRBV6-5 to TRBJ1-4; weak D call: TRBD1 (6 bases). CDR3 length equals 15 residues. CDR1 MNHEY and CDR2 SVGAGI come from the germline V gene. V lost 6 bases to trimming and J lost 8 bases, with 19 bases between them. The CDR3, as DNA: TGTGCCAGCAGCCACCGGGACACCCCTTGGGAAAAACTGTTTTTT. Translating it yields CASSHRDTPWEKLFF.